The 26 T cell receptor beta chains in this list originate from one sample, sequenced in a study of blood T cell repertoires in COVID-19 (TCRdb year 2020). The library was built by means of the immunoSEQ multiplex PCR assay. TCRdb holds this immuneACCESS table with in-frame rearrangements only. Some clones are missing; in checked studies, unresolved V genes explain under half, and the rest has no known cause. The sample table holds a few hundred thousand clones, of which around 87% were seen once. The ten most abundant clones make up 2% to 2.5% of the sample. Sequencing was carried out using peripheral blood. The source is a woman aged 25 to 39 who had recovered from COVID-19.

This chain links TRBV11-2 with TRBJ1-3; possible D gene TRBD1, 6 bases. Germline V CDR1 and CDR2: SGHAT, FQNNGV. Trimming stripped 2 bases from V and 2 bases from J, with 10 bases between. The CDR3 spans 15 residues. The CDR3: CASSLLRDTGNTIYF. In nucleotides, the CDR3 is TGTGCCAGCAGCTTACTCCGGGACACTGGAAACACCATATATTTT.

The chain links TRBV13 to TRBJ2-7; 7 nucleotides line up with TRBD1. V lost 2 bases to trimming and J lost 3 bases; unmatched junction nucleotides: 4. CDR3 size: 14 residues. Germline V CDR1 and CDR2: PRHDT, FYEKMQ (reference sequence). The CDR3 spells CASSLWRQGYEQYF. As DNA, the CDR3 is TGTGCCAGCAGCTTATGGCGACAGGGCTACGAGCAGTACTTC.

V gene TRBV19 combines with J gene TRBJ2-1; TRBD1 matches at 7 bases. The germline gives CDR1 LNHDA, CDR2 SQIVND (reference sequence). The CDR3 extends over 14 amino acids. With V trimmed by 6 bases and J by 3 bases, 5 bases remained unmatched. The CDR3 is CASSVNRGYNEQFF. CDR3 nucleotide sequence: TGTGCCAGTAGCGTTAACAGGGGCTACAATGAGCAGTTCTTC.

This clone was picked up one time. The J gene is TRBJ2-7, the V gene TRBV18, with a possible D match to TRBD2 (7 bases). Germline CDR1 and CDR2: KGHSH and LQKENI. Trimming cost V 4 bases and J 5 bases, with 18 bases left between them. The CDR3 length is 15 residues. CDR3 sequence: CASSLAPGGKDEQYF. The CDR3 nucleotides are TGTGCCAGCTCACTCGCTCCGGGGGGCAAGGACGAGCAGTACTTC.

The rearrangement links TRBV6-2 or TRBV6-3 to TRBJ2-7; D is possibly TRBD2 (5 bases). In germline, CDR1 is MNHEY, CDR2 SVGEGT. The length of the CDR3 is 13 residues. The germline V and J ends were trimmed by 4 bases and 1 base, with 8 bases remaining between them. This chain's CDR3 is CASSSPGSYEQYF. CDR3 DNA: TGTGCCAGCAGTTCTCCGGGATCCTACGAGCAGTACTTC.

The chain's CDR3 is CATSDVRQGAGEQYF. The CDR3 bases are TGTGCCACCAGTGATGTACGACAGGGGGCGGGAGAGCAGTACTTC. V gene TRBV24-1 combines with J gene TRBJ2-7; 10 nucleotides agree with TRBD1. V was pared by 3 bases and J by 7 bases, with 8 bases of the junction left unmatched. Germline CDR1 reads KGHDR; CDR2 reads SFDVKD. The CDR3 runs 15 residues.

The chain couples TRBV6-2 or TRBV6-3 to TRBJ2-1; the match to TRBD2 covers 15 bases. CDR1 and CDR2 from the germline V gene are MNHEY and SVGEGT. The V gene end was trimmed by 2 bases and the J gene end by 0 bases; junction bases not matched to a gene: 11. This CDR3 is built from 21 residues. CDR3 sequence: CASSYPGTSGRSKLSYNEQFF. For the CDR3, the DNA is TGTGCCAGCAGTTACCCCGGGACTAGCGGGAGGTCCAAGCTCTCCTACAATGAGCAGTTCTTC.

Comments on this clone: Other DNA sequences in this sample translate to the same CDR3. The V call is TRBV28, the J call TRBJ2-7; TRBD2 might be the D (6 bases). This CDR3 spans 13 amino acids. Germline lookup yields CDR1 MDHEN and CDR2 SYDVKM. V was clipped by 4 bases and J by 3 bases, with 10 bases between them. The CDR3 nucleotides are TGTGCCAGCAGTTCGGGACTGAGCTACGAGCAGTACTTC. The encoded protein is CASSSGLSYEQYF.

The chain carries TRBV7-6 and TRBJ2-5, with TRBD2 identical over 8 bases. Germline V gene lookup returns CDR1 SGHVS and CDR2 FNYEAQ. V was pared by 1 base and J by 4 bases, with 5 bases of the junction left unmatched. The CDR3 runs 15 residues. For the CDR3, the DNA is TGTGCCAGCAGCTTAGACCCGGGAGGGGGAGAGACCCAGTACTTC. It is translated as CASSLDPGGGETQYF.

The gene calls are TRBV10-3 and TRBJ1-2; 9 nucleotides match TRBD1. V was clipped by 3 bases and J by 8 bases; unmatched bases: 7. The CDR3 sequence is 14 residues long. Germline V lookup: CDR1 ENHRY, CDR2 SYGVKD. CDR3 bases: TGTGCCATCAGTGACCGGGACAGGGTTAAAGGCTACACCTTC. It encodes CAISDRDRVKGYTF.

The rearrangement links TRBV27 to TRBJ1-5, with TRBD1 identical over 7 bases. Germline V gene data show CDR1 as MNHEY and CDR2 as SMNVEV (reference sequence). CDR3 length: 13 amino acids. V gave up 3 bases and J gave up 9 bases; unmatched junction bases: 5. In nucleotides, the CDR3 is TGTGCCAGCAGTTTGGGGGACAGCTGGCCCCAGCATTTT. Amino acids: CASSLGDSWPQHF.

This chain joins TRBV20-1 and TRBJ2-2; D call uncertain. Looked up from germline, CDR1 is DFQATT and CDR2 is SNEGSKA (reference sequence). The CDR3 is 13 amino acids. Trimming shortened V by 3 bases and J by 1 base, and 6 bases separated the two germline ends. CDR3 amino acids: CSASPQNTGELFF. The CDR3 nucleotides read TGCAGTGCTAGTCCCCAGAACACCGGGGAGCTGTTTTTT.

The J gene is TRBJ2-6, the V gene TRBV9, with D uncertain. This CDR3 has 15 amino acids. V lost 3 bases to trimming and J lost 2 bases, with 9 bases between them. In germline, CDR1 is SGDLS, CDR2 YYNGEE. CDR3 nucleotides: TGTGCCAGCAGCGATCCGGCGGCTGGGGCCAACGTCCTGACTTTC. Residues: CASSDPAAGANVLTF.

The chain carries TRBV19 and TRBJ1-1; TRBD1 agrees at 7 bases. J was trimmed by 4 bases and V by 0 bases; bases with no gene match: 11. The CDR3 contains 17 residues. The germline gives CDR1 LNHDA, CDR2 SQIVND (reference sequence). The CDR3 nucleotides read TGTGCCAGTAGTATAGAAGGGACAGTCTTCTTCAGCACTGAAGCTTTCTTT. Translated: CASSIEGTVFFSTEAFF.

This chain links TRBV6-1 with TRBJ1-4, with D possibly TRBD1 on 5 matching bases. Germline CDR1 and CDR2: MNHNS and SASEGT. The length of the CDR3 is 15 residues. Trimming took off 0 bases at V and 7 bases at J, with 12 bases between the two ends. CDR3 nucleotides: TGTGCCAGCAGTGAAGCCCGGGGGTACGGTGAAAAACTGTTTTTT. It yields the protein CASSEARGYGEKLFF.

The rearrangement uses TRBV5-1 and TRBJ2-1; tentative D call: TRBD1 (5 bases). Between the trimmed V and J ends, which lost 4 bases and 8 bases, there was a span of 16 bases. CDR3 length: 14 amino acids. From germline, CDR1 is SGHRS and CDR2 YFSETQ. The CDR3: CASSGNTRVDEQFF. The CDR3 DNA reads TGCGCCAGCAGCGGGAATACCAGGGTAGATGAGCAGTTCTTC.

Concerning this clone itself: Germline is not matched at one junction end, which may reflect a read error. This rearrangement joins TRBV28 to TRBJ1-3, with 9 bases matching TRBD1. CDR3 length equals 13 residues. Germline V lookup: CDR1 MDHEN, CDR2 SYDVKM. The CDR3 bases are TGTGCCAGCAGTCTACAGGGGGCCCTAAAGGGGACCTTT. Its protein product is CASSLQGALKGTF.

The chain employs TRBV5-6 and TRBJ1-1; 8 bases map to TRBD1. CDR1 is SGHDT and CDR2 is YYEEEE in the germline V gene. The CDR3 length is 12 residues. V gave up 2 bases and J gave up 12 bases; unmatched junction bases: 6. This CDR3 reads CASSFARGPTFF. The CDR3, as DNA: TGTGCCAGCAGCTTCGCCAGGGGGCCTACTTTCTTT.

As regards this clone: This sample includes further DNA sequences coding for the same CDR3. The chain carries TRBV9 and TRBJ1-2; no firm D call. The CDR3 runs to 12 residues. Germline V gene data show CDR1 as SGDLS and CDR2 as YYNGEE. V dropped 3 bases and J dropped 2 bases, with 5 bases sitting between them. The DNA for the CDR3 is TGTGCCAGCAGCGCTACCAACTATGGCTACACCTTC. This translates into CASSATNYGYTF. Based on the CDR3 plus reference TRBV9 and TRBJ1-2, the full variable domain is DSGVTQTPKHLITATGQRVTLRCSPRSGDLSVYWYQQSLDQGLQFLIQYYNGEERAKGNILERFSAQQFPDLHSELNLSSLELGDSALYFCASSATNYGYTFGSGTRLTVV.

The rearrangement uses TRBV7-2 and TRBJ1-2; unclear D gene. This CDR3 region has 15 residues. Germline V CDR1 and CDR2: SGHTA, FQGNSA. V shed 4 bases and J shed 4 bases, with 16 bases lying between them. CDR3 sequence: CASSSYSDTVYGYTF. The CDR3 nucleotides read TGTGCCAGCAGCTCCTATAGTGACACGGTCTATGGCTACACCTTC.

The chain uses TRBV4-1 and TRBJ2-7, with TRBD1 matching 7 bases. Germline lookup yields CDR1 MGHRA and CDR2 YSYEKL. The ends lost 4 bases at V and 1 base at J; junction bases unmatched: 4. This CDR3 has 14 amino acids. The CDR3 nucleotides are TGCGCCAGCAGCCTTCCGGGACAGTCCTACGAGCAGTACTTC. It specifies CASSLPGQSYEQYF.

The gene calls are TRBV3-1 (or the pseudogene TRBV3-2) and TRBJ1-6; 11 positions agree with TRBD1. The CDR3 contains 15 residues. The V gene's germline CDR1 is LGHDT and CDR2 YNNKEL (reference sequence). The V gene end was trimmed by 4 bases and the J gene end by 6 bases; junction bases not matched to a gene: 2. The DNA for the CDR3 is TGTGCCAGCAGCCTGGGACAGGGGGTTAATTCACCCCTCCACTTT. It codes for CASSLGQGVNSPLHF.

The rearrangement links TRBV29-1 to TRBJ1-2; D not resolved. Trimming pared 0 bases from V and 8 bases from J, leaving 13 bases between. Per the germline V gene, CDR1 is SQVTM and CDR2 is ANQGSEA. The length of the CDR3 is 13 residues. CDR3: CSVEDASGSGYTF. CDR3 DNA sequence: TGCAGCGTTGAAGATGCGTCGGGTTCGGGCTACACCTTC.

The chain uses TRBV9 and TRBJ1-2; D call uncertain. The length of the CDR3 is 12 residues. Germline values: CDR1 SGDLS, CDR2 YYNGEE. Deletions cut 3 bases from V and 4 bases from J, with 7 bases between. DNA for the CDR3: TGTGCCAGCAGCGAGGCGGCCTATGGCTACACCTTC. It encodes CASSEAAYGYTF.

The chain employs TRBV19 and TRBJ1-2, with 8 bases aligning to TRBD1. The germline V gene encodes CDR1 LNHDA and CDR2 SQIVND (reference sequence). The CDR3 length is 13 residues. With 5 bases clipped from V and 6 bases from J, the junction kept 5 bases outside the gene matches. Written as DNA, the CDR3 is TGTGCCAGTAGTTCCAGGGGGCGGCATGGCTACACCTTC. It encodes CASSSRGRHGYTF. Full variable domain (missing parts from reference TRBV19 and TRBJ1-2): DGGITQSPKYLFRKEGQNVTLSCEQNLNHDAMYWYRQDPGQGLRLIYYSQIVNDFQKGDIAEGYSVSREKKESFPLTVTSAQKNPTAFYLCASSSRGRHGYTFGSGTRLTVV.

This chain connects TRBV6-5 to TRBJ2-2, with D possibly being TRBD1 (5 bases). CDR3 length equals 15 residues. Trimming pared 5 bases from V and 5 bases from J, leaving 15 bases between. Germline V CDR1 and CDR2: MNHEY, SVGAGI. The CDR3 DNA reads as TGTGCCAGCAGTATCCAGGGTGGTAGGACCGGGGAGCTGTTTTTT. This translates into CASSIQGGRTGELFF.